This T cell receptor beta chain derives from a study of CD8 T cells in Susac syndrome. Reverse transcription of about 0.5 to 1 ug RNA used random hexamers. In TCRdb, the immunoSEQ multiplex PCR reads were re-called with MiXCR into one record per CDR3 protein. Of around 300,000 distinct CDR3 sequences detected, about 82% appear once; the ten largest clones hold 0.21%. This CDR3 has 13 residues. Germline assignment: CDR1 SEHNR and CDR2 FQNEAQ (reference sequence). Trimming cost V 5 bases and J 3 bases, with 7 bases left between them. The TCR comes from a human donor with multiple sclerosis. The V gene is TRBV7-9, the J gene TRBJ2-2; D is undetermined. Sequenced material: CD8+ T cells from PBMCs. The CDR3 protein is CASSRQDTGELFF. The CDR3 DNA reads TGTGCCAGCAGCCGACAAGACACCGGGGAGCTGTTTTTT. Supplemented by reference TRBV7-9 and TRBJ2-2, the full variable domain reads DTGVSQNPRHKITKRGQNVTFRCDPISEHNRLYWYRQTLGQGPEFLTYFQNEAQLEKSRLLSDRFSAERPKGSFSTLEIQRTEQGDSAMYLCASSRQDTGELFFGEGSRLTVL.